The 27 T cell receptor beta chains in this list originate from one sample, sequenced in a study of neurological immune-mediated disorders. TCRdb itself ran the 5' RACE reads through MiXCR, one entry per CDR3 protein. Among tens of thousands of distinct CDR3 sequences listed, more than 20% were seen once. Time point noted: technical triplicate 2. The sample was PBMCs. These receptors were taken from a man aged 60 to 75 with HTLV-1-associated myelopathy (HAM/TSP).

In its sample, this clonotype was seen many times. The chain carries TRBV29-1 and TRBJ1-2; D possibly corresponds to TRBD1 (5 bases). Germline lookup yields CDR1 SQVTM and CDR2 ANQGSEA. The V and J ends lost 6 bases and 8 bases respectively, with 22 bases between them. The CDR3 spans 14 residues. The CDR3 sequence is CSVAVDTDGLGYTF. The CDR3 DNA reads TGCAGCGTCGCCGTGGACACTGACGGTCTAGGCTACACCTTC. Complete variable domain (other parts from reference TRBV29-1 and TRBJ1-2): SAVISQKPSRDICQRGTSLTIQCQVDSQVTMMFWYRQQPGQSLTLIATANQGSEATYESGFVIDKFPISRPNLTFSTLTVSNMSPEDSSIYLCSVAVDTDGLGYTFGSGTRLTVV.

The chain uses TRBV3-1 and TRBJ1-1, with 8 bases aligning to TRBD1. V lost 2 bases, J lost 7 bases, and 12 bases stayed unmatched. Germline assignment: CDR1 LGHDT and CDR2 YNNKEL (reference sequence). The length of the CDR3 is 16 residues. This CDR3 reads CASSQSDTGGWYEAFF. In DNA, the CDR3 is TGTGCCAGCAGCCAATCGGATACAGGGGGATGGTATGAAGCTTTCTTT.

This clonotype was detected many times. The chain carries TRBV5-1 and TRBJ2-1; D is ambiguous. Trimming shortened V by 0 bases and J by 5 bases, and 9 bases separated the two germline ends. The CDR3 runs 14 residues. Germline CDR1 SGHRS, CDR2 YFSETQ. For the CDR3, the DNA is TGCGCCAGCAGCTTGGGGCGGAAAGACAATGAGCAGTTCTTC. Protein: CASSLGRKDNEQFF.

The chain recombines TRBV28 with TRBJ2-2; no clear D. This CDR3 contains 16 residues. V lost 6 bases to trimming and J lost 8 bases, with 22 bases between them. Germline V CDR1 and CDR2: MDHEN, SYDVKM. This chain's CDR3 is CASSPERGWVEGELFF. For the CDR3, the DNA is TGTGCCAGCAGCCCTGAAAGAGGTTGGGTCGAAGGGGAGCTGTTTTTT.

The chain recombines TRBV6-5 with TRBJ2-7; D tentatively reads TRBD1 or TRBD2 (5 bases each). Germline assignment: CDR1 MNHEY and CDR2 SVGAGI. The CDR3 consists of 15 residues. The ends were cut back, 0 bases at V and 2 bases at J, with 11 bases in the middle. CDR3 sequence reads: CASSYSDKGPYEQYF. Here the CDR3 DNA reads TGTGCCAGCAGTTACTCAGACAAGGGACCCTACGAGCAGTACTTC.

Ten or more counts support this clonotype. At one end the junction does not follow the germline gene, possibly because of a read error. This sequence joins TRBV7-7 and TRBJ2-1, with 8 bases lining up with TRBD1. There are 14 residues in the CDR3. Germline V gene sequence: CDR1 SSHAT, CDR2 FNYEAQ (reference sequence). In DNA form, the CDR3 reads TGTGCTAGCAGCCTTAGACAGGGGACGACTGAGCAGTTCTTC. This translates into CASSLRQGTTEQFF.

The gene calls are TRBV2 and TRBJ2-7; 8 positions match TRBD2. Germline V gene data show CDR1 as SNHLY and CDR2 as FYNNEI. Trimming at V came to 4 bases and at J to 6 bases, leaving 8 bases not matched to a gene. The CDR3 has 14 amino acids. The CDR3 DNA follows: TGTGCCAGCAGTGGAAGCGGGAGAACCGCCGAGCAGTACTTC. It encodes CASSGSGRTAEQYF.

The J gene is TRBJ2-7, the V gene TRBV10-2, with a tentative D call TRBD2 (6 bases). In germline, CDR1 is WSHSY, CDR2 SAAADI. The CDR3 totals 13 residues. The ends were cut back, 8 bases at V and 6 bases at J, with 17 bases in the middle. CDR3 residues: CASRAGSVSEQYF. In DNA form, the CDR3 reads TGCGCCAGCCGGGCGGGATCGGTTTCCGAGCAGTACTTC.

This clonotype has a count of ten or more. The rearrangement uses TRBV20-1 and TRBJ2-7; a possible D gene is TRBD1 (6 bases). The ends were cut back, 3 bases at V and 4 bases at J, with 16 bases in the middle. The CDR3 extends over 14 amino acids. Germline V CDR1 and CDR2: DFQATT, SNEGSKA (reference sequence). The CDR3 reads CSARTQGSAYEQYF. In nucleotides, the CDR3 is TGCAGTGCTAGGACCCAGGGGTCCGCATACGAGCAGTACTTC.

This clonotype showed up many times. The V call is TRBV12-3 or TRBV12-4, the J call TRBJ2-7, with 7 bases that match TRBD1. The V segment lost 4 bases and the J segment 0 bases; nucleotides outside the gene matches: 3. The CDR3 has 14 residues. CDR3 in amino acids: CASSSGQVSYEQYF. CDR3 coding DNA: TGTGCCAGCAGTTCCGGACAGGTCTCCTACGAGCAGTACTTC.

This clonotype was found many times. The V gene is TRBV7-8, the J gene TRBJ2-5, with 12 bases fitting TRBD1. This CDR3 contains 16 residues. Germline V CDR1 and CDR2: SGHVS, FQNEAQ. The V gene end was trimmed by 5 bases and the J gene end by 4 bases; junction bases not matched to a gene: 8. The CDR3 DNA follows: TGTGCCAGCAGCCGCCACCGGGACAGGGGGCGAGAGACCCAGTACTTC. Amino acid sequence: CASSRHRDRGRETQYF.

In this sample, this clonotype turned up many times. The chain carries TRBV29-1 and TRBJ2-5, with D tentatively TRBD1 (6 bases). Germline V gene sequence: CDR1 SQVTM, CDR2 ANQGSEA. This CDR3 is 14 amino acids long. V was cut by 3 bases and J by 2 bases, with 13 bases left in between. This CDR3 reads CSVDRGQGQETQYF. CDR3 coding DNA: TGCAGCGTTGATAGGGGCCAGGGGCAAGAGACCCAGTACTTC.

This clonotype has a count of ten or more. This chain links TRBV29-1 with TRBJ2-2; the D gene is possibly TRBD1 (5 bases). The V gene lost 1 base and the J gene lost 4 bases, with 16 bases spanning the gap. Germline CDR1 and CDR2: SQVTM and ANQGSEA. This CDR3 contains 16 residues. CDR3 in DNA: TGCAGCGTTGAAGGTTTCGGCAGGGTGGCCACCGGGGAGCTGTTTTTT. This gives the protein CSVEGFGRVATGELFF.

The chain employs TRBV12-3 or TRBV12-4 and TRBJ2-1, with TRBD2 as a possible D gene (5 bases). Between the trimmed V and J ends, which lost 10 bases and 0 bases, there was a span of 10 bases. CDR3 length: 13 amino acids. The CDR3 sequence is CATSDFSYNEQFF. The CDR3 DNA reads as TGTGCCACGTCGGACTTCTCCTACAATGAGCAGTTCTTC.

At least ten counts were recorded for this clonotype. This CDR3 is CASSFIRTEQFF. The CDR3 bases are TGCGCCAGCAGCTTTATCCGGACTGAGCAGTTCTTC. The chain joins TRBV5-1 to TRBJ2-1, with D unclear. This CDR3 has 12 residues. With 2 bases removed from V and 9 bases from J, the gap between germline ends came to 9 bases. Germline V gives CDR1 SGHRS, CDR2 YFSETQ.

This clonotype has at least ten counts. V gene TRBV12-5 combines with J gene TRBJ2-7, with TRBD1 matching over 8 bases. The CDR3 runs to 19 residues. Germline CDR1 is LGHNT and CDR2 is FRNRAP. The V gene end was trimmed by 0 bases and the J gene end by 2 bases; junction bases not matched to a gene: 15. The CDR3: CASGLVPRWTGMMAYEQYF. The DNA of the CDR3 is TGTGCTAGTGGTTTGGTACCCCGCTGGACAGGGATGATGGCCTACGAGCAGTACTTC.

The sample holds many counts of this clonotype. V gene TRBV15 combines with J gene TRBJ2-3; TRBD2 aligns across 10 bases. V shed 2 bases, J shed 2 bases, and the junction held 7 bases outside the gene matches. The germline V gene has CDR1 LNHNV and CDR2 YYDKDF (reference sequence). The CDR3 has 17 residues. This CDR3 is CATSRPPGLAYTDTQYF. The DNA of the CDR3 is TGTGCCACCAGCAGACCTCCGGGACTAGCGTACACAGATACGCAGTATTTT. The variable domain in full, completed from reference TRBV15 and TRBJ2-3, reads DAMVIQNPRYQVTQFGKPVTLSCSQTLNHNVMYWYQQKSSQAPKLLFHYYDKDFNNEADTPDNFQSRRPNTSFCFLDIRSPGLGDTAMYLCATSRPPGLAYTDTQYFGPGTRLTVL.

This clonotype was seen ten or more times. This chain uses TRBV24-1 with TRBJ2-2, with 8 bases aligning to TRBD1. J was trimmed by 5 bases and V by 4 bases; bases with no gene match: 8. This CDR3 has 16 amino acids. Germline V gene lookup returns CDR1 KGHDR and CDR2 SFDVKD. CDR3 residues: CATSDPRTGNTGELFF. The CDR3, as DNA: TGTGCCACCAGTGACCCCCGGACAGGGAATACCGGGGAGCTGTTTTTT.

This clonotype appeared many times. This sequence joins TRBV28 and TRBJ1-3; no firm D call. Germline loops: CDR1 MDHEN, CDR2 SYDVKM. V lost 4 bases and J 3 bases, leaving 19 bases between the germline ends. The CDR3 consists of 17 residues. Here the CDR3 reads CASSSLTTGLFGNTIYF. The CDR3, as DNA: TGTGCCAGCAGTTCCCTCACAACGGGCTTATTTGGAAACACCATATATTTT.

As to this clonotype: At one end, the junction sequence differs from germline, possibly due to a read error. This chain uses TRBV28 with TRBJ2-1; TRBD1 matches 7 bases. Per the germline V gene, CDR1 is MDHEN and CDR2 is SYDVKM. The CDR3 is made up of 16 amino acids. The CDR3 sequence: CASTLGQSAEYSEQFF. In DNA form, the CDR3 reads TGTGCCAGCACCCTGGGACAGTCGGCCGAGTACAGTGAGCAGTTCTTC. The full variable domain, in which reference TRBV28 and TRBJ2-1 provide the parts outside the CDR3, is DVKVTQSSRYLVKRTGEKVFLECVQDMDHENMFWYRQDPGLGLRLIYFSYDVKMKEKGDIPEGYSVSREKKERFSLILESASTNQTSMYLCASTLGQSAEYSEQFFGPGTRLTVL.

Ten or more counts support this clonotype. This chain links TRBV27 with TRBJ2-2; D is unclear. Germline V lookup: CDR1 MNHEY, CDR2 SMNVEV (reference sequence). V lost 3 bases to trimming and J lost 3 bases, with 11 bases between them. The CDR3 spans 15 residues. Here the CDR3 DNA reads TGTGCCAGCAGTTTCGACCGCGGATACACCGGGGAGCTGTTTTTT. Translating it yields CASSFDRGYTGELFF.

Concerning this clonotype itself: Being one base from a much bigger clone, this may be a read error. V is TRBV5-1 and J is TRBJ2-6; 8 bases are shared with TRBD1. Germline-derived CDR1 and CDR2 are SGHRS and YFSETQ. CDR3 length: 19 residues. CDR3 nucleotide sequence: TGCGCCAGCAGCTGGGAGACAGGGGACCTGAAATCTGGGTCCAACGTCCAGACTTTC. It is translated as CASSWETGDLKSGSNVQTF. The whole variable domain, filled in from reference TRBV5-1 and TRBJ2-6, reads KAGVTQTPRYLIKTRGQQVTLSCSPISGHRSVSWYQQTPGQGLQFLFEYFSETQRNKGNFPGRFSGRQFSNSRSEMNVSTLELGDSALYLCASSWETGDLKSGSNVQTFGAGSRLTVL.

This clonotype was picked up many times. The genes are TRBV29-1 and TRBJ2-1; either TRBD1 or TRBD2 may supply D (6 bases each). Germline V gene data show CDR1 as SQVTM and CDR2 as ANQGSEA. CDR3 length: 11 amino acids. V was cut by 6 bases and J by 6 bases, with 9 bases left in between. CDR3 protein: CSVGGLNEQFF. CDR3 in DNA: TGCAGCGTAGGGGGACTCAATGAGCAGTTCTTC.

This clonotype appeared many times. The chain is built from TRBV27 and TRBJ1-1; no reliable D call. Germline CDR1 is MNHEY and CDR2 is SMNVEV (reference sequence). V shed 5 bases and J shed 0 bases, with 7 bases lying between them. There are 13 residues in the CDR3. The CDR3 sequence is CASSLYMNTEAFF. CDR3 DNA: TGTGCCAGCAGTCTCTACATGAACACTGAAGCTTTCTTT.

The chain recombines TRBV14 with TRBJ1-6; 9 nucleotides line up with TRBD1. V trimming: 1 base; J trimming: 10 bases; junction bases outside the gene matches: 5. From germline, CDR1 is SGHDN and CDR2 FVKESK. The length of the CDR3 is 15 residues. The CDR3 spells CASSQAGTGSSPLHF. CDR3 DNA: TGTGCCAGCAGCCAAGCAGGGACAGGGTCGTCACCCCTCCACTTT.

This clonotype has a count of ten or more. This sequence joins TRBV3-1 and TRBJ1-1; D remains ambiguous. The CDR3 has 13 residues. Trimming removed 1 base at V and 4 bases at J, with 7 bases between. From germline, CDR1 is LGHDT and CDR2 YNNKEL (reference sequence). The CDR3 reads CASSQGLSTEAFF. The CDR3 DNA follows: TGTGCCAGCAGCCAAGGGTTGAGCACTGAAGCTTTCTTT.

This chain joins TRBV18 and TRBJ1-1, with 11 bases lining up with TRBD1. CDR3 length: 19 residues. The germline gives CDR1 KGHSH, CDR2 LQKENI. V shed 2 bases and J 3 bases; nucleotides not matched to a gene: 14. The CDR3 sequence: CASSPKMFGTGGRYTEAFF. CDR3 DNA: TGTGCCAGCTCACCAAAAATGTTTGGGACAGGGGGTCGGTACACTGAAGCTTTCTTT.